This T cell receptor beta chain comes out of a study of CD4 T cells in relation to SARS-CoV-2 and coronaviruses. Turning to the study itself: No peptide or an HIV-1 Nef peptide pool served as negative control.

The V gene end was trimmed by 0 bases and the J gene end by 7 bases; junction bases not matched to a gene: 4. The length of the CDR3 is 16 residues. Germline V gives CDR1 MNHNS, CDR2 SASEGT. Assay used: immunoSEQ multiplex PCR; TCRdb lists only in-frame clones, some missing. The sample yields about 18,000 clones, more than 75% seen once. This clone was detected only a few times. Its antigen is undetermined. The unexposed donors gave CD4+ T cells in about 2011-2018, prior to COVID-19. After ten to eleven days of culture, CD4+ T cells were isolated. Unexposed-donor CD4+ T cells were probed with SARS-CoV-2 S/N and four cold-coronavirus spikes, cells permitting.

The rearrangement links TRBV6-1 to TRBJ2-1, with 12 bases lining up with TRBD2. This TCR came from a human donor in good health. The sequenced sample was CD4+ T cells from PBMCs, cultured in vitro. This CDR3 is CASSEARTSGKNEQFF. The CDR3 DNA follows: TGTGCCAGCAGTGAAGCGCGGACTAGCGGGAAAAATGAGCAGTTCTTC.